This T cell receptor beta chain comes out of a study of shared clonotypes between healthy human individuals. Study background: The donor pool was made up of two women and three men aged 18 to 49.

Here immunoSEQ multiplex PCR was the method, and the copy in TCRdb shows in-frame clones only, minus some. This sample has roughly 2.1 million clones, with approximately 94% found just once. Whole-study results and caveats: Generation of non-shared clonotypes was less probable than generation of clonotypes shared by all four donors. Specimens sampled were limited to blood, with tissue repertoires likely differing.

Only CD45RO-negative cells positively selected for CCR7 counted as naive CD8 cells, so terminally differentiated effector memory CD45RA+ cells were excluded. Adults of Caucasian background living in Nashville, Tennessee made up all donors. Unmatched junction bases numbered 4, after V lost 2 bases and J lost 7 bases. CDR3 length equals 14 residues. Germline V gene data show CDR1 as SGHNT and CDR2 as YENEEA. Concerning this clone: Its antigen is undetermined. This sample includes further DNA sequences coding for the same CDR3.

The rearrangement uses TRBV11-3 and TRBJ2-1; TRBD2 matches 8 bases. The source is a man between 18 and 35 years old in good health. Some clones in this sample may be carry-over from other donors' samples. The specimen was naive CD8+ T cells from PBMCs. The CDR3 sequence: CASSLTSGGNEQFF. The CDR3 nucleotides are TGTGCCAGCAGCTTAACTAGCGGAGGAAATGAGCAGTTCTTC.